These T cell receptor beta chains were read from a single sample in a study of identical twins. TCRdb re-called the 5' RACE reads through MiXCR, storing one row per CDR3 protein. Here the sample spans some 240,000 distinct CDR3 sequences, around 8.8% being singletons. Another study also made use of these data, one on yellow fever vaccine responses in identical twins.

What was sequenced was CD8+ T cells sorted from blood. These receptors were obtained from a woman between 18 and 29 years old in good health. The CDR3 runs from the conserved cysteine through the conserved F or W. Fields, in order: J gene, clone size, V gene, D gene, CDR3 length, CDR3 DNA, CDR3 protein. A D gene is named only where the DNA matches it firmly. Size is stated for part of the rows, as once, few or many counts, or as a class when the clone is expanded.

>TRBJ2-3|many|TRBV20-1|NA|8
TGCAGTGCTAGAGTTCAGTATTTT
CSARVQYF
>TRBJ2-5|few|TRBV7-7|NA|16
TGTGCTAGCAGCTTCTCGGGTGACCTCCCGCTTGAGACCCAGTACTTC
CASSFSGDLPLETQYF
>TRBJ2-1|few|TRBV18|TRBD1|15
TGTGCCAGCTACGTCCGGGACAGGGTCGGCAATGAGCAGTTCTTC
CASYVRDRVGNEQFF
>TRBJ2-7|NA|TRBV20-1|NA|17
TGCAGTGCCACCGGGGCGGCCGCCGCGGATGTAAGCTACGAGCAGTACTTC
CSATGAAAADVSYEQYF
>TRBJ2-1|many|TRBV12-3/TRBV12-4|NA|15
TGTGCCAGCAGTTTAAACAGGGCGACAGACAATGAGCAGTTCTTC
CASSLNRATDNEQFF
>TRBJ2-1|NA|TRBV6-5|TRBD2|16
TGTGCCAGCAGTTACTCGGCTAGCGGGAGGGGGAATGAGCAGTTCTTC
CASSYSASGRGNEQFF
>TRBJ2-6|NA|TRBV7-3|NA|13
TGTGCCAGCAGGTCTTCAGGGGCCAACGTCCTGACTTTC
CASRSSGANVLTF
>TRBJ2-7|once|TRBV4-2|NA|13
TGTGCCAGCAGCGGAGGGCAACAGTACGAGCAGTACTTC
CASSGGQQYEQYF
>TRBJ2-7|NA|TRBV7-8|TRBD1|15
TGTGCCAGCAGCTTAGCAGGGACAGGGGCCCACGAGCAGTACTTC
CASSLAGTGAHEQYF
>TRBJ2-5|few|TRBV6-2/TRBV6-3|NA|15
TGTGCCAGCAGTCCCCTCAGGGACGTGGCGGAGACCCAGTACTTC
CASSPLRDVAETQYF
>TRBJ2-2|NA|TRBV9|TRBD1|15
TGTGCCAGCAGCGTAGGGCAGGGGGCTTCCGGGGAGCTGTTTTTT
CASSVGQGASGELFF
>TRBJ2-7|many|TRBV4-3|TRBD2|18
TGCGCCAGCAGCCAAGATCGTACTAGCGGGAGTTATATCCACGAGCAGTACTTC
CASSQDRTSGSYIHEQYF
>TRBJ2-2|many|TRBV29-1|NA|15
TGCAGCGTTGAACTCGGGACGGTGAACACCGGGGAGCTGTTTTTT
CSVELGTVNTGELFF
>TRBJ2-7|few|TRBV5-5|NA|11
TGTGCCAGCCACCAGGGATACGAGCAGTACTTC
CASHQGYEQYF
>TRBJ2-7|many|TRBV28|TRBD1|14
TGTGCCAGCAGTTTAACCGGGACAGGGGGCGAGCAGTACTTC
CASSLTGTGGEQYF
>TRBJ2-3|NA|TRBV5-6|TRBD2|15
TGTGCCAGCAGCTTAATAGCGGGGGGGCTAGATACGCAGTATTTT
CASSLIAGGLDTQYF
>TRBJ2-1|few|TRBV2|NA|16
TGTGCCAGCAGTGAAGCGCTGGGACCGGCCGGCAATGAGCAGTTCTTC
CASSEALGPAGNEQFF
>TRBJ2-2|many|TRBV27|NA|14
TGTGCCAGCAGTGAGGGAGTCCCCCCCGGGGAGCTGTTTTTT
CASSEGVPPGELFF
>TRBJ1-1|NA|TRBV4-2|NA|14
TGTGCCAGCAGTAGGGGGTGGGAGAACACTGAAGCTTTCTTT
CASSRGWENTEAFF
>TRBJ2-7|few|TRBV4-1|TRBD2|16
TGCGCCAGCAGCCAAGCGCCGGGGGGGAGCTCCTACGAGCAGTACTTC
CASSQAPGGSSYEQYF
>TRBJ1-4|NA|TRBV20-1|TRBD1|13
TGCAGTGCGGGGACAGGGGATAATGAAAAACTGTTTTTT
CSAGTGDNEKLFF
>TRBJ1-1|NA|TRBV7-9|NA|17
TGTGCCAGCAGCTTACCCACGGAGGAGCTCATGAACACTGAAGCTTTCTTT
CASSLPTEELMNTEAFF
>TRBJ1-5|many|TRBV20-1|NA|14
TGCAGTGCTAGAGATTGGGGTATCAATCAGCCCCAGCATTTT
CSARDWGINQPQHF
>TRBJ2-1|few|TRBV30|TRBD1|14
TGTGCCTTTACAGGGGATAGCTCCTACAATGAGCAGTTCTTC
CAFTGDSSYNEQFF
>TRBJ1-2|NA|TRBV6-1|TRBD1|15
TGTGCCAGCAGCCCCGCAACAGGGGGTGTAGGTGGCTACACCTTC
CASSPATGGVGGYTF
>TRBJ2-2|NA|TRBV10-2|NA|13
TGCGCCAGCAGTGAGCTTTACACCGGGGAGCTGTTTTTT
CASSELYTGELFF
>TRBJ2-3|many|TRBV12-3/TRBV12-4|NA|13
TGTGCCAGCATAGGACAGAGCACAGATACGCAGTATTTT
CASIGQSTDTQYF
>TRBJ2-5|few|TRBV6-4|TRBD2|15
TGTGCCAGCAGTGACTCGACTAGCGGTCAAGAGACCCAGTACTTC
CASSDSTSGQETQYF
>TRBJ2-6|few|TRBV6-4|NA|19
TGTGCCAGCAGTCGACTGACAGATAACCCTTTCTCTGGGGCCAACGTCCTGACTTTC
CASSRLTDNPFSGANVLTF
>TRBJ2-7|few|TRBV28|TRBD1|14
TGTGCCAGCAGTTTGGGACAGCTTTCCTACGAGCAGTACTTC
CASSLGQLSYEQYF
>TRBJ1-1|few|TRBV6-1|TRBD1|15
TGTGCCAGTACTTGGACAGGGGGCATGGACACTGAAGCTTTCTTT
CASTWTGGMDTEAFF
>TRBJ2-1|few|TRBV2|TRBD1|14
TGTGCCAGCAGGCTTACAGGGGGGTGGCTTGAGCAGTTCTTC
CASRLTGGWLEQFF
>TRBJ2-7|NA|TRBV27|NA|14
TGTGCCAGCAGTTTCCAGGGTGGCACCTACGAGCAGTACTTC
CASSFQGGTYEQYF
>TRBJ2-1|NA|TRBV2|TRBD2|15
TGTGCCAGCAGTGAAGCGTCTAGCGGGATGGGCGAGCAGTTCTTC
CASSEASSGMGEQFF
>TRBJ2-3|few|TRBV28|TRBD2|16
TGTGCCAGCAGTTTATATTTTGAGGGAGGGAGAGATACGCAGTATTTT
CASSLYFEGGRDTQYF
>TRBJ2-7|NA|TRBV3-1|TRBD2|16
TGTGCCAGCAGCCACCTACTAGCGGGAGTTAATTTCGAGCAGTACTTC
CASSHLLAGVNFEQYF
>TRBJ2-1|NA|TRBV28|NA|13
TGTGCCAGCAGTCCCCCGACAGGTATGGTGAAGTTCTTC
CASSPPTGMVKFF
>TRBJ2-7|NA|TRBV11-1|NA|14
TGTGCCAGCAGCACACAGGGACGCTCCTACGAGCAGTACTTC
CASSTQGRSYEQYF
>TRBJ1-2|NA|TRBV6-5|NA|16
TGTGCCAGCAGTTACGATTTGGGACAAGGACGCGATGGCTACACCTTC
CASSYDLGQGRDGYTF
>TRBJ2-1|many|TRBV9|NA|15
TGTGCCAGCAGTAACTCGGGGGCTTTAGGGAATGAGCAGTTCTTC
CASSNSGALGNEQFF
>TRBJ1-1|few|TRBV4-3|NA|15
TGCGCCAGCAGCCAAGGAAACGCGATAAACACTGAAGCTTTCTTT
CASSQGNAINTEAFF
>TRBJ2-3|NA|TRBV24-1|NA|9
TGCTCCGGGAGCGGCGCGCAGTATTTT
CSGSGAQYF
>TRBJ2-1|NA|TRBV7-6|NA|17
TGTGCCAGCAGCTTACCGACGGGTAAGAGCTCCTACAATGAGCAGTTCTTC
CASSLPTGKSSYNEQFF
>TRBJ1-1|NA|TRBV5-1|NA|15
TGCGCCAGCAGCCTAAGGCAGGGACCGAACACTGAAGCTTTCTTT
CASSLRQGPNTEAFF
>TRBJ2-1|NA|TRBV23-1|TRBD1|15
TGCGCCAGCAGTCGGGACAGGGAGTTCAACAATGAGCAGTTCTTC
CASSRDREFNNEQFF
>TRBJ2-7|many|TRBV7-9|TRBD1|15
TGTGCCAGCAGCGCGAGGGACAGGGAGGGGTACGAGCAGTACTTC
CASSARDREGYEQYF
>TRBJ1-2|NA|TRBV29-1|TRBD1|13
TGCAGCGTCGTAGGACAGGGTGACTATGGCTACACCTTC
CSVVGQGDYGYTF
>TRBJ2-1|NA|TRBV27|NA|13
TGTGCCAGCAGTTCCGCACGGTACAATGAGCAGTTCTTC
CASSSARYNEQFF
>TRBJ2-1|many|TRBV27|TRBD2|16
TGTGCCAGCAGTACCCTAGCGGAGAGCTCCTACAATGAGCAGTTCTTC
CASSTLAESSYNEQFF
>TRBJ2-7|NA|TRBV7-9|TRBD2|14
TGTGCCAGCAGGGGGACTAGCGTGCTCTACGAGCAGTACTTC
CASRGTSVLYEQYF
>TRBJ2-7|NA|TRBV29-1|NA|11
TGCAGCGTTTCCTATGAATACGAGCAGTACTTC
CSVSYEYEQYF
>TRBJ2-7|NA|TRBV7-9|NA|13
TGTGCCAGCAGCTCCTACAGTGTTCGCGAGCAGTACTTC
CASSSYSVREQYF
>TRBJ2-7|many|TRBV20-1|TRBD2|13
TGCAGTGCTAGACTAGCGGACTCCTACGAGCAGTACTTC
CSARLADSYEQYF
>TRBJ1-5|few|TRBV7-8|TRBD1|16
TGTGCCAGCAGCTTAACAGGGGTACCTAGCAATCAGCCCCAGCATTTT
CASSLTGVPSNQPQHF
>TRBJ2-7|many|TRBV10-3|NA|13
TGTGCCATCAGTGAGCCAGAGAGTTACGAGCAGTACTTC
CAISEPESYEQYF